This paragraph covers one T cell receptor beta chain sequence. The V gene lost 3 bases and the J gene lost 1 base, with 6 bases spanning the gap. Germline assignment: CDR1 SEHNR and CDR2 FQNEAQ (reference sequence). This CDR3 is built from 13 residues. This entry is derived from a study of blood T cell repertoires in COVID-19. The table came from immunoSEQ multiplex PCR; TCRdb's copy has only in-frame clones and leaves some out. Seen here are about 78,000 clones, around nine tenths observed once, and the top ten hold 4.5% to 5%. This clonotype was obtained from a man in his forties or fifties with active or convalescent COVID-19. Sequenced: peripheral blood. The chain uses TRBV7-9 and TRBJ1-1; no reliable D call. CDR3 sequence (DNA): TGTGCCAGCAGCTTCCCTTCGAACACTGAAGCTTTCTTT. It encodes CASSFPSNTEAFF.